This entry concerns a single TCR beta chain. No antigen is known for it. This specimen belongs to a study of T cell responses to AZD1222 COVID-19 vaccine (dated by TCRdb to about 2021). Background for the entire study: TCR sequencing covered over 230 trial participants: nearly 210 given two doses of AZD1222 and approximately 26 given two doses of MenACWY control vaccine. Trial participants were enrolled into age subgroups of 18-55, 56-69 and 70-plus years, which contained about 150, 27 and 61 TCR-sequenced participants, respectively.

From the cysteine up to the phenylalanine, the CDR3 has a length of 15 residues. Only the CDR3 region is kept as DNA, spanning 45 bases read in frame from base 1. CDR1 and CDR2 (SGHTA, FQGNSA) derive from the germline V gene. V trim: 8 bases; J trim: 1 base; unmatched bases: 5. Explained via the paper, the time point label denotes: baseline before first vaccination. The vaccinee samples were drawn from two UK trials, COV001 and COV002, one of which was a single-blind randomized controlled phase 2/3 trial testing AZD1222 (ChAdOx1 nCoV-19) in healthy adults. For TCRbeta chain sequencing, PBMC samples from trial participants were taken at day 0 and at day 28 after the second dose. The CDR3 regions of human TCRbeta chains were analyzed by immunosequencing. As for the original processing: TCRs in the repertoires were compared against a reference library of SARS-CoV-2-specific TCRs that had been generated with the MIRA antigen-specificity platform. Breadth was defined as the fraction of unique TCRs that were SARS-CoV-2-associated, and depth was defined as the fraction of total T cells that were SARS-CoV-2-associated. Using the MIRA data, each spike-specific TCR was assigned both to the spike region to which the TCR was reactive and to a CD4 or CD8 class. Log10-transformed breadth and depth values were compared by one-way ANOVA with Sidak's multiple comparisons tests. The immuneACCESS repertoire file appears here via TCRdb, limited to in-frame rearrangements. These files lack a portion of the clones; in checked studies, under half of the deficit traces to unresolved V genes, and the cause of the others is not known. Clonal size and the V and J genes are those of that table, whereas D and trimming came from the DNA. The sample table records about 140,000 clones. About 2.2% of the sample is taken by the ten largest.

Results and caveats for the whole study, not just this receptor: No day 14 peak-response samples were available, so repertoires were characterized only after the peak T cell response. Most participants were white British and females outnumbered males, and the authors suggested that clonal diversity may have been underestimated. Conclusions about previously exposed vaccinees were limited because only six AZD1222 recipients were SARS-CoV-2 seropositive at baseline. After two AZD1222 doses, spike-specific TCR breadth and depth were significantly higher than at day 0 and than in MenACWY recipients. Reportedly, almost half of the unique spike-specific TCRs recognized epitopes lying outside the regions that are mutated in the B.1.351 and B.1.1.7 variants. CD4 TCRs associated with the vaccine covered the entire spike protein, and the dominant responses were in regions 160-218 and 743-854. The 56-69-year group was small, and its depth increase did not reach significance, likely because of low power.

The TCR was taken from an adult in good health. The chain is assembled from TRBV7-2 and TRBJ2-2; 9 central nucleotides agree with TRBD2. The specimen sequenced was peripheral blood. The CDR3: CASRYSGGNTGELFF. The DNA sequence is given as TGTGCCAGCCGGTATAGCGGGGGGAACACCGGGGAGCTGTTTTTT.